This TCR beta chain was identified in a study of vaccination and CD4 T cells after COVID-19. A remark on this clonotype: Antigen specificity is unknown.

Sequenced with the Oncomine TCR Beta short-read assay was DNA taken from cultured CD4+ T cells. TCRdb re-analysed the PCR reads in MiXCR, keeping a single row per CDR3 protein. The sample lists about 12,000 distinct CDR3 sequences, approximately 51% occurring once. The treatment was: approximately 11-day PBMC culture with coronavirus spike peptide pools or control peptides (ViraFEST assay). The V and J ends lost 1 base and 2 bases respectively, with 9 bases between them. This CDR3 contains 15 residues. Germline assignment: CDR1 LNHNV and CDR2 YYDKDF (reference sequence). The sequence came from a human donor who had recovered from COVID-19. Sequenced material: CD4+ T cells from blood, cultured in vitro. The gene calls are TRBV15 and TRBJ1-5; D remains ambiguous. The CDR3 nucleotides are TGTGCCACCAGCAGAGGGAAAGGAGGCAATCAGCCCCAGCATTTT. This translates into CATSRGKGGNQPQHF.